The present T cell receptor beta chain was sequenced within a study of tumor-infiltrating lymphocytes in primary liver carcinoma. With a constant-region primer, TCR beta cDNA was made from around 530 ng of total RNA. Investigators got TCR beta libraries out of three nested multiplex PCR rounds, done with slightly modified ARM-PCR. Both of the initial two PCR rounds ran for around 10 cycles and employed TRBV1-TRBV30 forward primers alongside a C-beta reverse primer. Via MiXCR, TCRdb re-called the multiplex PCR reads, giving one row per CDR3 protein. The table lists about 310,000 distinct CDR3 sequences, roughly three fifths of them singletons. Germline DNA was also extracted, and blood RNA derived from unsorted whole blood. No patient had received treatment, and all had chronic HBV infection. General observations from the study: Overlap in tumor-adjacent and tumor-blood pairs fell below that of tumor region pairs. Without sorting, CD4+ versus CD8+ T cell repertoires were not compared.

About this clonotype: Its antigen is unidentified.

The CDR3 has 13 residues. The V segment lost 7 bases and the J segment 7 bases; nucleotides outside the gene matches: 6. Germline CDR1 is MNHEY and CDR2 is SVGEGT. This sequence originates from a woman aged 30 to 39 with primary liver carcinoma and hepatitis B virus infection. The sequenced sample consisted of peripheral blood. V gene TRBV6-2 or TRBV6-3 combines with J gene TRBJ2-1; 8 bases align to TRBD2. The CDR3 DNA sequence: TGTGCCAGCACCGGCCGGGAGGGGAATGAGCAGTTCTTC. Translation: CASTGREGNEQFF.